This entry lists 25 T cell receptor beta chains sequenced from one sample in a study of blood T cell repertoires in COVID-19. Repertoires were generated with immunoSEQ multiplex PCR, while TCRdb's copy carries only in-frame clones and drops some. The repertoire holds 95,000 to 120,000 clones, with around 84% as singletons. Sample: peripheral blood. The receptors stem from a human donor in a cohort sampled during active COVID-19.

The V and J genes are TRBV29-1 and TRBJ2-7; D not resolved. Germline-derived CDR1 and CDR2 are SQVTM and ANQGSEA. The CDR3 runs 11 residues. Between the trimmed V and J ends, which lost 7 bases and 3 bases, there was a span of 10 bases. CDR3 nucleotide sequence: TGCAGCGCCGGGTTTATCTACGAGCAGTACTTC. Its protein product is CSAGFIYEQYF.

This chain uses TRBV27 with TRBJ1-5; D is unclear. This CDR3 is built from 15 residues. V dropped 6 bases and J dropped 1 base, with 13 bases sitting between them. Germline CDR1 and CDR2: MNHEY and SMNVEV (reference sequence). The CDR3 nucleotides are TGTGCCAGCAGAAGGGAGGGTGTAAGCAATCAGCCCCAGCATTTT. Its protein is CASRREGVSNQPQHF.

The chain links TRBV3-1 (or the pseudogene TRBV3-2) to TRBJ1-2; no definite D call. From germline, CDR1 is LGHDT and CDR2 YNNKEL (reference sequence). V lost 0 bases to trimming and J lost 2 bases, with 10 bases between them. The CDR3 runs to 15 residues. CDR3 residues: CASSQERASNYGYTF. The CDR3 DNA follows: TGTGCCAGCAGCCAAGAGAGGGCCTCAAACTATGGCTACACCTTC.

There are a few counts of this clone. The V gene is TRBV18, the J gene TRBJ1-1; D possibly corresponds to TRBD1 (6 bases). The CDR3 totals 16 residues. V gave up 1 base and J gave up 7 bases, with 19 bases separating them. Germline V gene sequence: CDR1 KGHSH, CDR2 LQKENI. The CDR3, as DNA: TGTGCCAGCTCACCACGGGGCAAAGCAGGGGCGTTTGAAGCTTTCTTT. Translated, it gives CASSPRGKAGAFEAFF. Drawing the rest from reference TRBV18 and TRBJ1-1, the complete variable domain is NAGVMQNPRHLVRRRGQEARLRCSPMKGHSHVYWYRQLPEEGLKFMVYLQKENIIDESGMPKERFSAEFPKEGPSILRIQQVVRGDSAAYFCASSPRGKAGAFEAFFGQGTRLTVV.

Of note for this clone: One end of the junction varies from germline; a read error may be responsible. V gene TRBV3-1 (or the pseudogene TRBV3-2) combines with J gene TRBJ1-2; D not certain. Germline assignment: CDR1 LGHDT and CDR2 YNNKEL (reference sequence). The CDR3 is 14 amino acids. In DNA form, the CDR3 reads TGTGCCAGTAGCCAGGCAGGCCATAACTATGGCTACACCTTC. Translated: CASSQAGHNYGYTF.

The genes are TRBV19 and TRBJ1-1; tentative D call: TRBD1 (5 bases). The CDR3 extends over 14 amino acids. From germline, CDR1 is LNHDA and CDR2 SQIVND (reference sequence). The V end lost 7 bases, the J end lost 8 bases, and 20 bases lay between the germline ends. CDR3 loop: CASTVSTWGGEAFF. The CDR3, as DNA: TGTGCCAGTACGGTCTCCACTTGGGGGGGAGAAGCTTTCTTT.

As concerns this clone: Other DNA sequences in this sample translate to the same CDR3. The chain uses TRBV12-3 or TRBV12-4 and TRBJ2-7, with D unclear. The V end was cut by 5 bases, the J end by 1 base, with 3 bases between. This CDR3 spans 11 amino acids. This CDR3 is CASSPSYEQYF. CDR3 coding DNA: TGTGCCAGCAGTCCTTCCTACGAGCAGTACTTC.

CDR3 DNA sequence: TGTGCCAGCGGGGGGGTCAATAGCAATCAGCCCCAGCATTTT. Amino acid sequence: CASGGVNSNQPQHF. This sequence joins TRBV6-5 and TRBJ1-5; a weak D match, TRBD1 (5 bases). Germline lookup yields CDR1 MNHEY and CDR2 SVGAGI. Deletions cut 8 bases from V and 0 bases from J, with 11 bases between. This CDR3 is built from 14 residues.

This clone came up once. The chain couples TRBV6-4 to TRBJ2-1, with a possible D match to TRBD2 (6 bases). The length of the CDR3 is 14 residues. CDR1 is MRHNA, CDR2 SNTAGT, per germline. V lost 2 bases to trimming and J lost 6 bases, with 11 bases between them. DNA of the CDR3: TGTGCCAGCAGTGACAATGGGGGACTCAATGAGCAGTTCTTC. Translating it yields CASSDNGGLNEQFF.

The rearrangement joins TRBV27 to TRBJ1-1; 10 bases are shared with TRBD1. The junction had 12 bases not matched to a gene; V was cut back by 7 bases and J by 4 bases. Germline assignment: CDR1 MNHEY and CDR2 SMNVEV (reference sequence). This CDR3 region has 16 residues. CDR3 region: CASNPRQGAFGTEAFF. DNA of the CDR3: TGTGCCAGCAACCCCAGACAGGGGGCGTTTGGCACTGAAGCTTTCTTT.

The rearrangement links TRBV2 to TRBJ2-1; 9 positions agree with TRBD2. CDR1 SNHLY and CDR2 FYNNEI come from the germline V gene. The junction had 6 bases not matched to a gene; V was cut back by 6 bases and J by 6 bases. The CDR3 sequence is 14 residues long. This chain's CDR3 is CASRKAGGLNEQFF. The CDR3 DNA reads as TGTGCCAGCAGGAAAGCGGGGGGCCTCAATGAGCAGTTCTTC.

This rearrangement joins TRBV28 to TRBJ2-5, with D perhaps matching TRBD1 (5 bases). Germline CDR1 reads MDHEN; CDR2 reads SYDVKM. CDR3 size: 15 residues. With 4 bases removed from V and 1 base from J, the gap between germline ends came to 13 bases. This chain's CDR3 is CASSSPLGAQETQYF. The CDR3 bases are TGTGCCAGCAGTTCCCCCCTAGGGGCCCAAGAGACCCAGTACTTC.

This clone has just one count. The rearrangement uses TRBV20-1 and TRBJ1-1; D remains unclear. Trimming removed 3 bases from V and 8 bases from J, with 19 bases in between. The CDR3 is 14 residues long. The germline gives CDR1 DFQATT, CDR2 SNEGSKA (reference sequence). In DNA, the CDR3 is TGCAGTGCTAGTTTGGCTTCAAATCCACACGAAGCTTTCTTT. Translated, it gives CSASLASNPHEAFF.

The rearrangement uses TRBV7-2 and TRBJ2-3; D is uncertain. The CDR3 is 17 amino acids. Trimming removed 3 bases at V and 0 bases at J, with 16 bases between. Looked up from germline, CDR1 is SGHTA and CDR2 is FQGNSA. The CDR3 loop reads CASSFPPFSLSTDTQYF. In nucleotides, the CDR3 is TGTGCCAGCAGCTTCCCTCCCTTTTCCCTAAGCACAGATACGCAGTATTTT.

The chain recombines TRBV7-3 with TRBJ1-6, with 11 bases lining up with TRBD1. Germline CDR1 reads SGHTA; CDR2 reads FQGTGA. The CDR3 length is 16 residues. Unmatched junction bases numbered 5, after V lost 2 bases and J lost 8 bases. CDR3 region: CASSLFGQGAYSPLHF. The CDR3 DNA reads as TGTGCCAGCAGCTTATTTGGACAGGGGGCTTATTCACCCCTCCACTTT.

The chain has TRBV19 and TRBJ1-2; 7 bases align to TRBD1. After removal of 7 bases from V and 4 bases from J, the junction contained 3 bases not matched to a gene. The CDR3 runs to 12 residues. Germline lookup yields CDR1 LNHDA and CDR2 SQIVND (reference sequence). The CDR3 reads CASTRDSYGYTF. The CDR3 region has the DNA TGTGCCAGTACTCGGGACAGCTATGGCTACACCTTC.

The chain links TRBV9 to TRBJ2-3, with D possibly TRBD1 on 6 matching bases. With 0 bases removed from V and 4 bases from J, the gap between germline ends came to 12 bases. The germline CDR1 and CDR2 sequences are SGDLS and YYNGEE. CDR3 size: 15 residues. The CDR3 loop is CASSVGQAESDTQYF. The CDR3 nucleotides read TGTGCCAGCAGCGTAGGACAGGCAGAGTCAGATACGCAGTATTTT. The complete variable domain, with remaining parts taken from reference TRBV9 and TRBJ2-3, reads DSGVTQTPKHLITATGQRVTLRCSPRSGDLSVYWYQQSLDQGLQFLIQYYNGEERAKGNILERFSAQQFPDLHSELNLSSLELGDSALYFCASSVGQAESDTQYFGPGTRLTVL.

The chain combines TRBV27 with TRBJ1-6, with TRBD1 as a possible D gene (5 bases). The CDR3 consists of 12 residues. Trimming left V 11 bases short and J 8 bases short, with 13 bases between. CDR1 and CDR2 (germline): MNHEY, SMNVEV (reference sequence). In DNA form, the CDR3 reads TGTGCCGCAAAAACAGGTCATTCACCCCTCCACTTT. Its translation is CAAKTGHSPLHF.

This rearrangement joins TRBV6-5 to TRBJ2-7, with D perhaps matching TRBD1 (6 bases). Germline lookup yields CDR1 MNHEY and CDR2 SVGAGI. CDR3 size: 13 residues. V lost 6 bases and J lost 4, with 13 bases in between. The CDR3 region is CASRKQGRYEQYF. As DNA, the CDR3 is TGTGCCAGCAGAAAACAGGGTCGGTACGAGCAGTACTTC.

The chain uses TRBV19 and TRBJ2-3, with 8 bases lining up with TRBD2. V trimming: 2 bases; J trimming: 2 bases; junction bases outside the gene matches: 12. This CDR3 region has 18 residues. The V gene's germline CDR1 is LNHDA and CDR2 SQIVND (reference sequence). The CDR3 nucleotides read TGTGCCAGTAGTATAAGTTGGAGCGGGGGCACAACCACAGATACGCAGTATTTT. Encoded protein: CASSISWSGGTTTDTQYF.

V is TRBV10-3 and J is TRBJ2-7; 7 bases align to TRBD1. The J segment lost 6 bases and the V segment lost 0 bases, leaving 2 bases of the junction unmatched. The CDR3 is made up of 13 amino acids. Germline CDR1 ENHRY, CDR2 SYGVKD. This CDR3 is CAISESTGPEQYF. The CDR3 region has the DNA TGTGCCATCAGTGAGTCGACAGGGCCCGAGCAGTACTTC.

The chain recombines TRBV18 with TRBJ2-1; 8 bases are a match to TRBD1. Trimming removed 3 bases from V and 4 bases from J; junction bases left unmatched: 5. Looked up from germline, CDR1 is KGHSH and CDR2 is LQKENI. CDR3 size: 15 residues. This chain's CDR3 is CASSPRDRQYNEQFF. The CDR3 region has the DNA TGTGCCAGCTCACCGCGGGACAGGCAATACAATGAGCAGTTCTTC.

DNA of the CDR3: TGCAGTGCTGGGACAGTGGAGTCCCTCCACTTT. Protein: CSAGTVESLHF. This chain connects TRBV20-1 to TRBJ1-6; TRBD1 matches 7 bases. V dropped 5 bases and J dropped 14; count of bases not matched to a gene: 6. Germline V gene data show CDR1 as DFQATT and CDR2 as SNEGSKA (reference sequence). The CDR3 is 11 amino acids.

The rearrangement links TRBV15 to TRBJ1-4; perhaps TRBD1 as D (5 bases). CDR1 LNHNV and CDR2 YYDKDF come from the germline V gene (reference sequence). The CDR3 loop spans 15 amino acids. Trimming left V 1 base short and J 3 bases short, with 9 bases between. CDR3 sequence: CATSRGGTSNEKLFF. For the CDR3, the DNA is TGTGCCACCAGCAGAGGGGGGACTTCTAATGAAAAACTGTTTTTT.

This sequence joins TRBV4-3 and TRBJ1-5; TRBD1 might be the D (5 bases). V was cut by 3 bases and J by 1 base, with 10 bases left in between. CDR3 length: 15 amino acids. The germline V gene encodes CDR1 LGHNA and CDR2 YSLEER. The CDR3 loop is CASSQEGTSNQPQHF. The CDR3 bases are TGCGCCAGCAGCCAGGAGGGGACGAGCAATCAGCCCCAGCATTTT.